This entry concerns a single T cell receptor (beta chain). The record originates from a study of yellow fever vaccine responses in identical twins. The germline V and J ends were trimmed by 4 bases and 5 bases, with 11 bases remaining between them. CDR1 and CDR2 (germline): SQVTM, ANQGSEA. This CDR3 region has 12 residues. TCRdb used MiXCR to reprocess the RT-PCR reads, holding one entry per CDR3 protein. The sample contains around 6,600 distinct CDR3 sequences, about 82% of which appear only once. The source is a woman under 30 who received the yellow fever vaccine. This rearrangement joins TRBV29-1 to TRBJ2-5, with D maybe TRBD2 (6 bases). The source material was T cells from blood (PBMCs), unsorted or a sorted subset (not recorded which), sampled before or after yellow fever vaccination (not recorded which). The CDR3 DNA follows: TGCAGCGTTGTTCCTAGCGATGAGACCCAGTACTTC. Translating gives CSVVPSDETQYF.